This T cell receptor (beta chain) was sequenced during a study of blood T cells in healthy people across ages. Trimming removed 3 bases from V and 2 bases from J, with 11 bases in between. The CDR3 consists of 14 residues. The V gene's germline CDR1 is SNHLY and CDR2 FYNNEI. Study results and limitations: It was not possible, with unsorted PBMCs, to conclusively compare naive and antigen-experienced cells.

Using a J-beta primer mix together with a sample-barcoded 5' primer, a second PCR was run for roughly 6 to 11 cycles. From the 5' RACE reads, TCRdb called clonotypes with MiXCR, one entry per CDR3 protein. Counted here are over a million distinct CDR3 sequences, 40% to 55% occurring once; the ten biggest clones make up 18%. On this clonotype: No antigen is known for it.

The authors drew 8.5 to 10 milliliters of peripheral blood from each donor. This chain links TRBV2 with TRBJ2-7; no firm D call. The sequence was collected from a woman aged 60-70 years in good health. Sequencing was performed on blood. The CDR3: CASSELVSTYEQYF. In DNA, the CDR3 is TGTGCCAGCAGTGAGTTGGTTAGCACCTACGAGCAGTACTTC.